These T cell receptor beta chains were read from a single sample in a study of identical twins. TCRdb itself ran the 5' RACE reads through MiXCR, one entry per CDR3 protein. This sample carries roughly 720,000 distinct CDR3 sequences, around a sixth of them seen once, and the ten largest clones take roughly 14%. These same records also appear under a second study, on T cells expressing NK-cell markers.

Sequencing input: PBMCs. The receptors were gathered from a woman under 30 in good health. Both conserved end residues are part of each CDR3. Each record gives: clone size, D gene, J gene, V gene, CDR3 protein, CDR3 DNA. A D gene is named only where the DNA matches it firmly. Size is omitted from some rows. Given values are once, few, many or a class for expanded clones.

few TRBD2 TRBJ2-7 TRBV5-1 CASSLATSGRTTYEQYF TGCGCCAGCAGCTTGGCCACTAGCGGGAGAACTACCTACGAGCAGTACTTC
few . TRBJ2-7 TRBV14 CASSQGAGRDTYEQYF TGTGCCAGCAGCCAAGGGGCGGGACGGGATACCTACGAGCAGTACTTC
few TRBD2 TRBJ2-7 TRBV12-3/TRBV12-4 CASSEGASGAYEQYF TGTGCCAGCTCTGAGGGTGCCAGCGGGGCCTACGAGCAGTACTTC
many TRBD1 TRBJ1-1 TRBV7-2 CASSLWGQANTEAFF TGTGCCAGCAGCTTGTGGGGACAGGCGAACACTGAAGCTTTCTTT
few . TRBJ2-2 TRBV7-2 CASSLVATGELFF TGTGCCAGCAGCTTAGTAGCCACCGGGGAGCTGTTTTTT
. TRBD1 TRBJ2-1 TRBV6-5 CASSYSGTGVGNEQFF TGTGCCAGCAGTTATTCCGGGACAGGGGTAGGAAATGAGCAGTTCTTC
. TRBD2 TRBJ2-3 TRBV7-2 CASSLRGLAWDTQYF TGTGCCAGCAGCCTTCGGGGACTAGCGTGGGATACGCAGTATTTT
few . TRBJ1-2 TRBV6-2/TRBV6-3 CASSPDRLYYGYTF TGTGCCAGCAGTCCGGACAGACTTTACTATGGCTACACCTTC
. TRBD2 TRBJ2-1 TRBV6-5 CASSTRLAGMINEQFF TGTGCCAGCAGTACCCGACTAGCGGGCATGATCAATGAGCAGTTCTTC
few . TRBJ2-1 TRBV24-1 CATSDQRGGNEQFF TGTGCCACCAGTGACCAACGGGGCGGAAATGAGCAGTTCTTC
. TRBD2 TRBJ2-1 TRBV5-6 CASSFGGGPHEQFF TGTGCCAGCAGCTTCGGGGGAGGGCCTCATGAGCAGTTCTTC
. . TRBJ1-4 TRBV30 CAWSPDIATNEKLFF TGTGCCTGGAGTCCAGACATTGCAACTAATGAAAAACTGTTTTTT
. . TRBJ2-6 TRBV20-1 CSVLGGSGANVLTF TGCAGTGTTCTAGGGGGATCTGGGGCCAACGTCCTGACTTTC
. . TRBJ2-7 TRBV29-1 CSVEGPRGYEQYF TGCAGCGTTGAAGGACCCAGGGGCTACGAGCAGTACTTC
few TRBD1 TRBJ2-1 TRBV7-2 CASRRQGSEQFF TGTGCCAGCAGACGACAGGGATCTGAGCAGTTCTTC
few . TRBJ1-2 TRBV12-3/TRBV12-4 CASTLGGTGYGYTF TGTGCCAGCACCCTGGGGGGGACCGGCTATGGCTACACCTTC
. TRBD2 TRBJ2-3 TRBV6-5 CASSYEEDSGELKGYTQYF TGTGCCAGCAGTTACGAGGAAGATAGCGGGGAATTGAAGGGATATACGCAGTATTTT
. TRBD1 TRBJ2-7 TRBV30 CAQGAYYEQYF TGTGCCCAGGGGGCGTACTACGAGCAGTACTTC
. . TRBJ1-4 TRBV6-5 CASSYGMTYEKLFF TGTGCCAGCAGTTACGGCATGACTTATGAAAAACTGTTTTTT
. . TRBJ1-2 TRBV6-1 CASREFRNYGYTF TGTGCCAGCCGGGAGTTTCGCAACTATGGCTACACCTTC
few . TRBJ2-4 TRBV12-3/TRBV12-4 CAPRPTGCSGGSKNIQYF TGTGCCCCTCGGCCGACAGGCTGTTCCGGGGGTTCCAAAAACATTCAGTACTTC
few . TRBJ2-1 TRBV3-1 CASSQDRRNNEQFF TGTGCCAGCAGCCAAGATCGGCGGAACAATGAGCAGTTCTTC
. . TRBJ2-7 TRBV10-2 CASSWDTRTYF TGCGCCAGCAGCTGGGACACCCGAACGTACTTC
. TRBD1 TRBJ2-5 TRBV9 CASSDDRDLGETQYF TGTGCCAGCAGCGATGACAGGGATTTGGGAGAGACCCAGTACTTC
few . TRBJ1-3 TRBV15 CATSRERISGNTIYF TGTGCCACCAGCAGAGAACGGATCTCTGGAAACACCATATATTTT
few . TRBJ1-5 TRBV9 CASSVRPSNQPQHF TGTGCCAGCAGCGTCAGACCAAGCAATCAGCCCCAGCATTTT
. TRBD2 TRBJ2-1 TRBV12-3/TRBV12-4 CASSLPSGRATEQFF TGTGCCAGCAGTTTGCCTAGCGGGAGGGCCACTGAGCAGTTCTTC
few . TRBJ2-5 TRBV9 CASSVSGLQETQYF TGTGCCAGCAGCGTCAGCGGGCTTCAAGAGACCCAGTACTTC
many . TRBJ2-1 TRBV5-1 CASSLPSWDRNHNEQFF TGCGCCAGCAGCTTGCCTTCCTGGGACCGCAACCACAATGAGCAGTTCTTC
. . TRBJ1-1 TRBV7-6 CASSPGQPTEAFF TGTGCCAGCAGCCCAGGACAGCCCACTGAAGCTTTCTTT
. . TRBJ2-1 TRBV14 CASSQGVPLALKKDEQFF TGTGCCAGCAGCCAGGGAGTACCACTAGCCCTAAAGAAGGATGAGCAGTTCTTC
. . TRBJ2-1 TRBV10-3 CAISESDLGNEQFF TGTGCCATCAGTGAGTCAGATTTGGGGAATGAGCAGTTCTTC
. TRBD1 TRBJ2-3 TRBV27 CASSPRQGKQYF TGTGCCAGCAGTCCCCGACAGGGAAAACAGTATTTT
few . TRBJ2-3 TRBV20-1 CSANPWGITDTQYF TGCAGTGCCAACCCCTGGGGGATCACAGATACGCAGTATTTT
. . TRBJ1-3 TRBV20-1 CSAEPPSGNTIYF TGCAGTGCCGAACCCCCCTCTGGAAACACCATATATTTT
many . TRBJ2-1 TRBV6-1 CASRDPDHNEQFF TGTGCCAGCAGGGATCCGGACCACAATGAGCAGTTCTTC
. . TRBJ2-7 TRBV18 CASSPPGTPEQYF TGTGCCAGCTCACCGCCCGGGACTCCAGAGCAGTACTTC
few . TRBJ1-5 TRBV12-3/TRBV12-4 CASSFGGGTVVQPQHF TGTGCCAGCAGTTTTGGAGGAGGGACCGTAGTTCAGCCCCAGCATTTT
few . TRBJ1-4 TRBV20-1 CSARANEKLFF TGCAGTGCTAGAGCTAATGAAAAACTGTTTTTT
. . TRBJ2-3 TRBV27 CASSLRTQNTDTQYF TGTGCCAGCAGTTTAAGGACACAAAACACAGATACGCAGTATTTT
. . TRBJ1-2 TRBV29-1 CSVGAGMGGYTF TGCAGCGTTGGAGCGGGAATGGGTGGCTACACCTTC
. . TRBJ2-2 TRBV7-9 CASSPLNYGGELFF TGTGCCAGCAGCCCCCTGAATTATGGCGGGGAGCTGTTTTTT
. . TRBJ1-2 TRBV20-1 CSAREKGSGGYTF TGCAGTGCTAGAGAAAAAGGGAGCGGTGGCTACACCTTC
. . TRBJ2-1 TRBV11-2 CASSSASEQFF TGTGCCAGCAGCTCAGCCAGTGAGCAGTTCTTC
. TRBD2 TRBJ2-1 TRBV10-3 CASTRGLAESDEQFF TGTGCCAGCACGAGGGGACTAGCGGAATCTGATGAGCAGTTCTTC
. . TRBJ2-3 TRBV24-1 CATSGGGWDTGDTQYF TGTGCCACCAGTGGCGGGGGCTGGGACACGGGAGATACGCAGTATTTT
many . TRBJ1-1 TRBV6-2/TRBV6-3 CASSRRGDEAFF TGTGCCAGCAGTAGGAGGGGGGACGAAGCTTTCTTT
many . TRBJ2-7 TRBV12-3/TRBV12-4 CASSLNLVSSYEQYF TGTGCCAGCAGTTTAAATTTAGTGAGCTCCTACGAGCAGTACTTC
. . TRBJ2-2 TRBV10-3 CAISESRVPGELFF TGTGCCATCAGTGAGTCGAGGGTCCCCGGGGAGCTGTTTTTT
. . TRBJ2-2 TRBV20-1 CSARGPRETTGELFF TGCAGTGCTAGAGGTCCGAGGGAGACCACCGGGGAGCTGTTTTTT
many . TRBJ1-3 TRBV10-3 CAISESGGNTIYF TGTGCCATCAGTGAGTCGGGCGGAAACACCATATATTTT
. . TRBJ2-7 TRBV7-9 CASSLVSRGRNSYEQYF TGTGCCAGCAGCTTAGTGTCCCGAGGGAGGAACTCCTACGAGCAGTACTTC
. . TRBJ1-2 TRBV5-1 CASSSESYGYTF TGCGCCAGCAGTAGCGAGAGCTATGGCTACACCTTC